This TCR beta chain was profiled in a study of cytomegalovirus exposure and HLA in healthy donors. For the study at large: An earlier analysis identified 100 million to 130 million unique TCR beta sequences in approximately 170 million T cells. Across some 400 genotyped donors, roughly 85% landed in the Caucasian-associated ancestry cluster.

On this clone: Its antigen remains unknown.

The study ran its PCR with 60 Vbeta and 13 Jbeta primers. Sequencing was performed with immunoSEQ multiplex PCR; in TCRdb, only in-frame clones are kept and a portion is missing. The table records roughly 130,000 clones, over 80% of them present only once. From germline, CDR1 is MNHEY and CDR2 SVGAGI. The CDR3 totals 13 residues. V was shortened by 2 bases and J by 4 bases, with 8 bases between the two germline ends. Study results and caveats: When analyzed later, the rates of TCR association showed variation by HLA locus, with DRB1 the most and HLA-C the fewest. Most TCR sequences showed up rarely, but some public TCRs showed up in many donors.

The clonotype originates from a boy younger than 18 in good health and CMV-seronegative. Sequencing was performed on PBMCs. The chain carries TRBV6-5 and TRBJ1-2; D is perhaps TRBD1 (5 bases). The CDR3 DNA is TGTGCCAGCAGTTACCCAGGGTCCTATGGCTACACCTTC. Its protein is CASSYPGSYGYTF.